The clone carrying this T cell receptor (beta chain) occurred a few times. These data originate in a study of regulatory T cells in long-lasting Graves disease. The TCR beta library used iRepertoire HTBI primers with Arm-PCR amplification of CDR3. One entry per CDR3 protein, called by TCRdb with MiXCR from the multiplex PCR reads. The repertoire has more than 400,000 distinct CDR3 sequences, around 16% of them found once; the top ten carry more than 10%. Time point noted: newly diagnosed GD, antithyroid drugs for less than 3 months. Following extraction of RNA from PBMCs, that RNA was used to make the TCR library. EDTA tubes received approximately 9.8 milliliters of drawn peripheral blood. This same sample was also taken into another study, of T cells in Graves' hyperthyroidism and ophthalmopathy. That source notes: Uncontrolled infection, other autoimmune disease, pregnancy or lactation barred patients from enrollment. Clonotypes that were expanded in thyroid above 0.001 mostly appeared in blood too.

This sequence originates from a man in his forties or fifties with Graves disease. The sequencing used peripheral blood mononuclear cells (PBMCs), collected at new diagnosis, from a patient treated with antithyroid drugs.

The CDR3 protein is CATKADHNQPQHF. The CDR3 region has the DNA TGTGCCACCAAGGCAGATCACAATCAGCCCCAGCATTTT. The chain links TRBV15 to TRBJ1-5; D uncertain. From germline, CDR1 is LNHNV and CDR2 YYDKDF (reference sequence). The CDR3 is made up of 13 amino acids. V dropped 7 bases and J dropped 3 bases, with 10 bases sitting between them.